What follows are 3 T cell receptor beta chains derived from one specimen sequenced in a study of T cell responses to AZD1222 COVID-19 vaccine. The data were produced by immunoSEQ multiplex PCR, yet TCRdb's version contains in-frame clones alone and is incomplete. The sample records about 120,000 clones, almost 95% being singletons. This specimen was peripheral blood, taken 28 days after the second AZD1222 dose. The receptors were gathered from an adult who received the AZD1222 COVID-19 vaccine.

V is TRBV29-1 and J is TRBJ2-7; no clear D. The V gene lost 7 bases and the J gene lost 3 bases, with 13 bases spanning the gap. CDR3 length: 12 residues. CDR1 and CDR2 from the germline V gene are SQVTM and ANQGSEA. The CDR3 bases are TGCAGCGCCGGAGTGTCGGGCTACGAGCAGTACTTC. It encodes CSAGVSGYEQYF.

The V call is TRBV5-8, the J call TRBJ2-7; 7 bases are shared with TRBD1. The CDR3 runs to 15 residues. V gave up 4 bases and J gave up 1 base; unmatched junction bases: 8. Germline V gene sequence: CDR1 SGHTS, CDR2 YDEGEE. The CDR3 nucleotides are TGTGCCAGCAGCCTGGACAACAGGGGATCCTACGAGCAGTACTTC. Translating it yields CASSLDNRGSYEQYF.

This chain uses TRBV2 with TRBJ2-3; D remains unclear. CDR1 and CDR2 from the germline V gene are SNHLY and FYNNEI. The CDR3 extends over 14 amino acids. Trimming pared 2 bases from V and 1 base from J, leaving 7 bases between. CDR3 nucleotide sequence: TGTGCCAGCAGTGAAAACGGTCGCACAGATACGCAGTATTTT. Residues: CASSENGRTDTQYF.